The 28 T cell receptor beta chains given below trace back to one sample, sequenced in a study of shared clonotypes between healthy human individuals. Using immunoSEQ multiplex PCR, the repertoire was profiled, and TCRdb retains in-frame clones only, with some absent. The table lists fewer than 1.4 million clones, roughly 74% of them singletons, with roughly 0.62% in the top ten. The source material was memory CD4+ T cells from PBMCs. The sample's subset: CD45RA-negative fraction. The receptors originated from a man between 18 and 35 years old in good health. Some clones in this sample may be carry-over from other donors' samples.

Details on this clone: Different DNA sequences within this sample yield the same CDR3. This chain connects TRBV19 to TRBJ2-1; 7 bases fit TRBD1. The CDR3 is made up of 14 amino acids. The germline V gene has CDR1 LNHDA and CDR2 SQIVND (reference sequence). V lost 4 bases and J lost 4; bases outside the gene matches: 4. CDR3 in amino acids: CASSTGTAYNEQFF. The CDR3 coding sequence is TGTGCCAGTAGTACAGGGACAGCTTACAATGAGCAGTTCTTC.

This sequence joins TRBV7-8 and TRBJ2-5; weak D call: TRBD2 (5 bases). Germline lookup yields CDR1 SGHVS and CDR2 FQNEAQ. The CDR3 sequence is 17 residues long. Trimming left V 5 bases short and J 7 bases short, with 26 bases between. For the CDR3, the DNA is TGTGCCAGCAGCCCCCCCACTAGGGCGCCCGGGATGGGGACCCAGTACTTC. Residues: CASSPPTRAPGMGTQYF.

V is TRBV5-4 and J is TRBJ2-7, with 11 bases fitting TRBD2. Germline assignment: CDR1 SGHNT and CDR2 YYREEE (reference sequence). This CDR3 spans 15 amino acids. The V gene end was trimmed by 0 bases and the J gene end by 2 bases; junction bases not matched to a gene: 1. The CDR3 DNA reads as TGTGCCAGCAGCTTGGCGGGACTAGCGGCCTACGAGCAGTACTTC. Its translation: CASSLAGLAAYEQYF. The full variable domain, its missing parts supplied by reference TRBV5-4 and TRBJ2-7, is ETGVTQSPTHLIKTRGQQVTLRCSSQSGHNTVSWYQQALGQGPQFIFQYYREEENGRGNFPPRFSGLQFPNYSSELNVNALELDDSALYLCASSLAGLAAYEQYFGPGTRLTVT.

The rearrangement joins TRBV5-8 to TRBJ1-4, with D possibly matching TRBD1 (5 bases). The CDR3 runs 15 residues. The germline V and J ends were trimmed by 4 bases and 8 bases, with 18 bases remaining between them. Germline V CDR1 and CDR2: SGHTS, YDEGEE. The CDR3 nucleotides are TGTGCCAGCAGCCCATTCCGGGACTGGGAGGAAAAACTGTTTTTT. Its protein product is CASSPFRDWEEKLFF.

The rearrangement joins TRBV5-1 to TRBJ1-1, with 9 bases aligning to TRBD1. Germline V CDR1 and CDR2: SGHRS, YFSETQ. Unmatched junction bases numbered 6, after V lost 1 base and J lost 2 bases. CDR3 length: 16 amino acids. In DNA, the CDR3 is TGCGCCAGCAGCTTGAAGGGGACAGGGCTAAACACTGAAGCTTTCTTT. Translating it yields CASSLKGTGLNTEAFF.

In this sample, this clone turned up many times. The chain has TRBV6-1 and TRBJ1-2, with D perhaps matching TRBD1 (5 bases). Trimming took off 5 bases at V and 3 bases at J, with 16 bases between the two ends. Germline CDR1 reads MNHNS; CDR2 reads SASEGT. The CDR3 length is 15 residues. The chain's CDR3 is CASSIVREFDYGYTF. DNA of the CDR3: TGTGCCAGCAGTATTGTCAGGGAATTCGACTATGGCTACACCTTC.

The rearrangement uses TRBV5-1 and TRBJ1-3; TRBD1 agrees at 8 bases. The CDR3 is made up of 17 amino acids. The germline V gene encodes CDR1 SGHRS and CDR2 YFSETQ. V was clipped by 4 bases and J by 4 bases; unmatched bases: 13. The chain's CDR3 is CASSLLSQGAKGNTIYF. The CDR3 DNA follows: TGCGCCAGCAGCCTGTTGTCCCAGGGGGCGAAAGGAAACACCATATATTTT.

CDR3 in amino acids: CASSYDRDTDTQYF. DNA of the CDR3: TGTGCCAGCAGTTATGACAGGGACACAGATACGCAGTATTTT. This chain joins TRBV9 and TRBJ2-3, with 7 bases that match TRBD1. Germline V lookup: CDR1 SGDLS, CDR2 YYNGEE. This CDR3 contains 14 residues. V lost 5 bases, J lost 2 bases, and 5 bases stayed unmatched. The complete variable domain, with remaining parts taken from reference TRBV9 and TRBJ2-3, reads DSGVTQTPKHLITATGQRVTLRCSPRSGDLSVYWYQQSLDQGLQFLIQYYNGEERAKGNILERFSAQQFPDLHSELNLSSLELGDSALYFCASSYDRDTDTQYFGPGTRLTVL.

This clone was detected only once. The CDR3 coding sequence is TGTGCCAGCAGCGTATATGGGGGACTAGCGGGACAAGAGACCCAGTACTTC. Protein product: CASSVYGGLAGQETQYF. The genes are TRBV9 and TRBJ2-5; 13 bases are a match to TRBD2. The ends lost 1 base at V and 2 bases at J; junction bases unmatched: 5. This CDR3 contains 17 residues. In germline, CDR1 is SGDLS, CDR2 YYNGEE.

The count of this clone is one. This sequence joins TRBV4-1 and TRBJ2-2; D is ambiguous. The germline CDR1 and CDR2 sequences are MGHRA and YSYEKL. There are 17 residues in the CDR3. V shed 0 bases and J shed 0 bases, with 11 bases lying between them. As DNA, the CDR3 is TGCGCCAGCAGCCAAGAAAGGAGTGGCGCGAACACCGGGGAGCTGTTTTTT. This translates into CASSQERSGANTGELFF.

This clone was counted at least ten times. J is TRBJ2-1 and V is TRBV5-4, with D unresolved. CDR3 length equals 13 residues. Trimming took off 8 bases at V and 3 bases at J, with 12 bases between the two ends. Per germline, CDR1 SGHNT and CDR2 YYREEE (reference sequence). The CDR3 reads CASEMVGYNEQFF. The CDR3, as DNA: TGTGCCAGTGAGATGGTGGGCTACAATGAGCAGTTCTTC.

This chain links TRBV6-5 with TRBJ2-2; D remains unclear. The germline V gene has CDR1 MNHEY and CDR2 SVGAGI. The V end lost 3 bases, the J end lost 2 bases, and 7 bases lay between the germline ends. This CDR3 is 14 amino acids long. This chain's CDR3 is CASSYRSNTGELFF. CDR3 sequence (DNA): TGTGCCAGCAGTTATCGCTCCAACACCGGGGAGCTGTTTTTT.

The chain has TRBV15 and TRBJ1-2; the D gene is possibly TRBD1 (6 bases). This CDR3 is built from 14 residues. The V gene's germline CDR1 is LNHNV and CDR2 YYDKDF (reference sequence). The V gene lost 0 bases and the J gene lost 4 bases, with 9 bases spanning the gap. The CDR3 loop reads CATSRDGQIYGYTF. The CDR3 DNA is TGTGCCACCAGCAGAGATGGACAGATCTATGGCTACACCTTC.

This rearrangement joins TRBV28 to TRBJ2-1, with 11 bases matching TRBD1. CDR3 length: 14 amino acids. V was pared by 5 bases and J by 9 bases, with 6 bases of the junction left unmatched. Germline values: CDR1 MDHEN, CDR2 SYDVKM. The CDR3 loop reads CASSTPDRGLEQFF. DNA for the CDR3: TGTGCCAGCAGTACCCCGGACAGGGGGCTTGAGCAGTTCTTC. Full variable domain (missing parts from reference TRBV28 and TRBJ2-1): DVKVTQSSRYLVKRTGEKVFLECVQDMDHENMFWYRQDPGLGLRLIYFSYDVKMKEKGDIPEGYSVSREKKERFSLILESASTNQTSMYLCASSTPDRGLEQFFGPGTRLTVL.

This rearrangement joins TRBV9 to TRBJ2-2, with TRBD1 identical over 8 bases. Germline V gives CDR1 SGDLS, CDR2 YYNGEE. CDR3 size: 14 residues. Trimming took 4 bases from V and 5 from J; bases not matched to a gene: 4. The CDR3 loop is CASSRQGRTGELFF. The CDR3 coding sequence is TGTGCCAGCAGCAGACAGGGGCGGACCGGGGAGCTGTTTTTT. The whole variable domain, remainder taken from reference TRBV9 and TRBJ2-2, is DSGVTQTPKHLITATGQRVTLRCSPRSGDLSVYWYQQSLDQGLQFLIQYYNGEERAKGNILERFSAQQFPDLHSELNLSSLELGDSALYFCASSRQGRTGELFFGEGSRLTVL.

The V and J genes are TRBV2 and TRBJ2-7, with 13 bases aligning to TRBD2. The CDR3 totals 13 residues. After removal of 6 bases from V and 6 bases from J, the junction contained 2 bases not matched to a gene. Germline V CDR1 and CDR2: SNHLY, FYNNEI. CDR3: CASSRLAGGEQYF. The CDR3 nucleotides are TGTGCCAGCAGCCGACTAGCGGGAGGCGAGCAGTACTTC. The variable domain in full, completed from reference TRBV2 and TRBJ2-7, reads EPEVTQTPSHQVTQMGQEVILRCVPISNHLYFYWYRQILGQKVEFLVSFYNNEISEKSEIFDDQFSVERPDGSNFTLKIRSTKLEDSAMYFCASSRLAGGEQYFGPGTRLTVT.

The chain recombines TRBV28 with TRBJ2-2; D not certain. Germline CDR1 reads MDHEN; CDR2 reads SYDVKM. The V gene lost 4 bases and the J gene lost 6 bases, with 3 bases spanning the gap. CDR3 length equals 11 residues. The CDR3 sequence is CASSWSGELFF. The CDR3 nucleotides are TGTGCCAGCAGTTGGTCCGGGGAGCTGTTTTTT.

This clone was counted at least ten times. The chain employs TRBV6-5 and TRBJ1-4; D perhaps matches TRBD1 (5 bases). Trimming removed 6 bases from V and 8 bases from J, with 13 bases in between. CDR1 and CDR2 (germline): MNHEY, SVGAGI. CDR3 length: 13 residues. The CDR3, as DNA: TGTGCCAGCAGCAGGGACCGTCAGGAAAAACTGTTTTTT. It translates to CASSRDRQEKLFF.

This clone was observed a few times. The chain uses TRBV19 and TRBJ1-5, with 8 bases identical to TRBD1. V lost 3 bases to trimming and J lost 1 base; unmatched junction nucleotides: 2. CDR3 length: 15 residues. CDR1 and CDR2 from the germline V gene are LNHDA and SQIVND (reference sequence). The CDR3 DNA reads as TGTGCCAGTAGTATTAGGACAGGGAGCAATCAGCCCCAGCATTTT. This gives the protein CASSIRTGSNQPQHF.

The V call is TRBV4-2, the J call TRBJ2-1; TRBD2 matches 7 bases. This CDR3 contains 16 residues. The ends lost 2 bases at V and 3 bases at J; junction bases unmatched: 7. The V gene's germline CDR1 is LGHNA and CDR2 YNFKEQ. DNA of the CDR3: TGTGCCAGCAGCCAACGGCTAGCGGATTACTACAATGAGCAGTTCTTC. Its translation is CASSQRLADYYNEQFF.

This clone showed up just a few times. This chain joins TRBV6-5 and TRBJ2-1, with D perhaps matching TRBD1 (6 bases). V dropped 6 bases and J dropped 5 bases, with 11 bases sitting between them. Germline loops: CDR1 MNHEY, CDR2 SVGAGI. The CDR3 loop spans 13 amino acids. This CDR3 is CASRRTANNEQFF. In DNA form, the CDR3 reads TGTGCCAGCAGGCGGACAGCAAACAATGAGCAGTTCTTC.

The rearrangement uses TRBV5-1 and TRBJ2-2; 8 bases agree with TRBD2. V was clipped by 0 bases and J by 5 bases; unmatched bases: 3. Germline loops: CDR1 SGHRS, CDR2 YFSETQ. The CDR3 runs to 15 residues. The CDR3 region has the DNA TGCGCCAGCAGCTTGGCGATAGCGGGAACCGGGGAGCTGTTTTTT. This sequence encodes CASSLAIAGTGELFF.

The chain joins TRBV6-5 to TRBJ2-7, with TRBD2 matching 11 bases. The germline gives CDR1 MNHEY, CDR2 SVGAGI. V lost 5 bases and J lost 3; bases outside the gene matches: 6. The CDR3 consists of 15 residues. CDR3 DNA: TGTGCCAGCAGTAGACTAGCGGGATACGGCTACGAGCAGTACTTC. Its translation: CASSRLAGYGYEQYF.

J is TRBJ1-2 and V is TRBV6-6, with unresolved D. The germline gives CDR1 MNHNY, CDR2 SVGAGI (reference sequence). V was shortened by 6 bases and J by 2 bases, with 10 bases between the two germline ends. CDR3 length: 13 amino acids. The CDR3 DNA reads as TGTGCCAGCAGCCCGGATCTAAACTATGGCTACACCTTC. Its translation: CASSPDLNYGYTF.

This chain connects TRBV1 to TRBJ2-1; no DNA check was done on the table's D call, TRBD2. TRBV1 has pseudogene status. This CDR3 region has 18 residues. This chain's CDR3 is CTSSQAVHPGGLNNEQFF. CDR3 nucleotide sequence: TGCACCAGCAGCCAAGCCGTCCACCCCGGGGGACTCAACAATGAGCAGTTCTTC.

This chain links TRBV5-4 with TRBJ1-2; 9 bases are shared with TRBD1. The CDR3 contains 15 residues. The ends lost 5 bases at V and 4 bases at J; junction bases unmatched: 9. CDR1 and CDR2 from the germline V gene are SGHNT and YYREEE (reference sequence). In DNA form, the CDR3 reads TGTGCCAGCAGTCTCCGGGACAGGGCAATCTATGGCTACACCTTC. This translates into CASSLRDRAIYGYTF.

The chain joins TRBV19 to TRBJ2-7; the match to TRBD1 covers 12 bases. The CDR3 has 15 residues. V lost 3 bases, J lost 3 bases, and 3 bases stayed unmatched. Per the germline V gene, CDR1 is LNHDA and CDR2 is SQIVND (reference sequence). The CDR3, as DNA: TGTGCCAGTAGTATCCGGGACAGGGGGCTCTACGAGCAGTACTTC. This sequence encodes CASSIRDRGLYEQYF.

This rearrangement joins TRBV18 to TRBJ2-2; TRBD2 might be the D (6 bases). Germline loops: CDR1 KGHSH, CDR2 LQKENI. The V gene lost 6 bases and the J gene lost 2 bases, with 13 bases spanning the gap. The CDR3 has 15 amino acids. CDR3 loop: CASSGVADNTGELFF. DNA of the CDR3: TGTGCCAGCTCCGGAGTAGCGGATAACACCGGGGAGCTGTTTTTT.